This TCR beta chain emerged from a study of T cell changes during pregnancy in multiple sclerosis. The ends lost 6 bases at V and 4 bases at J; junction bases unmatched: 5. The CDR3 is 14 amino acids. The germline gives CDR1 MNHNS, CDR2 SASEGT. Sequencing was performed with immunoSEQ multiplex PCR; in TCRdb, only in-frame clones are kept and a portion is missing. The sample includes 38,000 or so clones, just over 90% of them seen just once. This TCR derives from a female donor with multiple sclerosis, enrolled in a pregnancy study. The sequences come from CD4+ T cells from peripheral blood mononuclear cells, collected in the first trimester of pregnancy. The chain recombines TRBV6-1 with TRBJ1-5; the match to TRBD1 covers 8 bases. DNA of the CDR3: TGTGCCAGCAGCTTAGACAGGGGAAATCAGCCCCAGCATTTT. Encoded protein: CASSLDRGNQPQHF.